The present T cell receptor (beta chain) was sequenced within a study of CD8+ T cells in alopecia areata. Treatment noted: oral pan-JAK inhibitor, 5-10 mg twice daily. CDR3 size: 16 residues. Germline assignment: CDR1 SGHVS and CDR2 FQNEAQ. V was pared by 5 bases and J by 4 bases, with 20 bases between. RNA, once extracted, was reverse transcribed into cDNA for use as the sequencing template. Method: immunoSEQ multiplex PCR; TCRdb's copy keeps in-frame clones and lacks some. The sample shows 100,000 to 140,000 clones, roughly 89% of them seen only once. The sequenced sample was CD8+ T cells sorted from blood, obtained at week 24, from a patient treated with tofacitinib. The chain uses TRBV7-8 and TRBJ2-5; tentative D call: TRBD1 (5 bases). The source of this sequence is a human donor with alopecia areata. CDR3 residues: CASSPEVGQGGETQYF. The DNA of the CDR3 is TGTGCCAGCAGCCCCGAGGTAGGACAAGGTGGAGAGACCCAGTACTTC.